A single sample is the source of the 12 T cell receptor beta chains below, sequenced in a study of T cells in Graves' hyperthyroidism and ophthalmopathy. RNA transcripts provided the source from which TCR beta CDR3 regions were amplified. HTBI primers were used for first-round RT-PCR of the TCR CDR3. MiXCR was run by TCRdb on the multiplex PCR reads, yielding one entry per CDR3 protein. The sample holds 550,000 to 700,000 distinct CDR3 sequences; under 60% are singletons and the top ten take 15% to 20%. Material: peripheral blood or thyroid tissue (not recorded which). The receptors originated from an adult woman with Graves' disease, either hyperthyroidism or ophthalmopathy (not recorded which).

This clonotype was counted a single time. The chain uses TRBV12-3 or TRBV12-4 and TRBJ2-5, with 9 bases matching TRBD1. The CDR3 extends over 14 amino acids. The J segment lost 4 bases and the V segment lost 4 bases, leaving 4 bases of the junction unmatched. Here the CDR3 reads CASSSWTGAETQYF. Written as DNA, the CDR3 is TGTGCCAGCAGTTCGTGGACAGGGGCAGAGACCCAGTACTTC.

This clonotype was observed many times. The CDR3, as DNA: TGTGCCAGCAGCTGGGGCGGGTCGAACTCTTATGGCTACACCTTC. Translating it yields CASSWGGSNSYGYTF. The V gene is TRBV7-2, the J gene TRBJ1-2; the D gene is possibly TRBD1 (5 bases). This CDR3 has 15 residues. Deletions cut 4 bases from V and 5 bases from J, with 17 bases between. Germline values: CDR1 SGHTA, CDR2 FQGNSA.

This clonotype was seen many times. V is TRBV19 and J is TRBJ2-5; D possibly corresponds to TRBD2 (6 bases). Germline-derived CDR1 and CDR2 are LNHDA and SQIVND (reference sequence). The CDR3 runs 15 residues. V was pared by 5 bases and J by 1 base, with 14 bases between. The CDR3 protein is CASSRGASVQETQYF. The CDR3 region has the DNA TGTGCCAGTAGTCGCGGGGCTAGCGTCCAAGAGACCCAGTACTTC.

The sample holds many counts of this clonotype. The chain uses TRBV7-9 and TRBJ2-7; D gene uncertain. Germline CDR1 and CDR2: SEHNR and FQNEAQ (reference sequence). The CDR3 spans 12 residues. Trimming took 5 bases from V and 4 from J, leaving 9 bases between them. In nucleotides, the CDR3 is TGTGCCAGCAGCACCGTCTTTTACGAGCAGTACTTC. Translated, it gives CASSTVFYEQYF.

Worth noting for this clonotype: Given the absence of the conserved phenylalanine or tryptophan at the CDR3 end, a read error is likely. Because the CDR3's place on the DNA is in doubt, the DNA is left out and the CDR3 is given as listed by TCRdb. The rearrangement joins TRBV3-1 to TRBJ1-6; the D segment call TRBD1 is taken from the table without a DNA check. The germline V gene encodes CDR1 LGHDT and CDR2 YNNKEL (reference sequence). The CDR3 length equals 9 residues, ends included. This chain's CDR3 is CASSLGANY.

This clonotype was counted many times. The rearrangement joins TRBV20-1 to TRBJ1-1; 11 nucleotides match TRBD1. This CDR3 has 17 residues. The V segment lost 5 bases and the J segment 4 bases; nucleotides outside the gene matches: 15. CDR1 and CDR2 (germline): DFQATT, SNEGSKA (reference sequence). In nucleotides, the CDR3 is TGCAGTGCTGCCTTTGGACAGGGGGCGTCCGGGGGCACTGAAGCTTTCTTT. It codes for CSAAFGQGASGGTEAFF.

This clonotype was counted at least ten times. This chain connects TRBV29-1 to TRBJ2-2; D possibly corresponds to TRBD2 (6 bases). V was pared by 4 bases and J by 1 base, with 10 bases between. This CDR3 has 14 amino acids. CDR1 SQVTM and CDR2 ANQGSEA come from the germline V gene. The CDR3 is CSVGQGGNTGELFF. Written as DNA, the CDR3 is TGCAGCGTTGGGCAGGGAGGGAACACCGGGGAGCTGTTTTTT.

The chain employs TRBV4-1 and TRBJ1-5, with D maybe TRBD1 (5 bases). Germline-derived CDR1 and CDR2 are MGHRA and YSYEKL. V was cut by 1 base and J by 1 base, with 17 bases left in between. The length of the CDR3 is 18 residues. The DNA for the CDR3 is TGCGCCAGCAGCCAAGGGGGGTCGTTGGGGGGGAGCAATCAGCCCCAGCATTTT. Protein sequence: CASSQGGSLGGSNQPQHF.

At least ten counts were recorded for this clonotype. V and J are TRBV7-8 and TRBJ2-7; D is undetermined. CDR1 and CDR2 from the germline V gene are SGHVS and FQNEAQ. V was pared by 8 bases and J by 3 bases, with 8 bases between. CDR3 length: 11 amino acids. The CDR3, as DNA: TGTGCCAGCGCTACGGACTACGAGCAGTACTTC. This sequence encodes CASATDYEQYF.

This chain uses TRBV15 with TRBJ2-2; the D call may be TRBD1 or TRBD2 (8 bases each). The CDR3 extends over 17 amino acids. CDR1 is LNHNV and CDR2 is YYDKDF in the germline V gene (reference sequence). The V end was cut by 7 bases, the J end by 8 bases, with 26 bases between. CDR3 in DNA: TGTGCCACCAACCCAGCGGGAGAGGACAGGGCTTCGGGGGAGCTGTTTTTT. Its protein is CATNPAGEDRASGELFF.

This clonotype was counted many times. J is TRBJ1-2 and V is TRBV9; 10 bases line up with TRBD1. Trimming took 0 bases from V and 4 from J; bases not matched to a gene: 12. CDR1 and CDR2 (germline): SGDLS, YYNGEE. CDR3 length: 18 amino acids. The CDR3: CASSVGPSGQGFSYGYTF. CDR3 DNA: TGTGCCAGCAGCGTAGGACCCTCGGGACAGGGGTTCTCCTATGGCTACACCTTC.

This rearrangement joins TRBV10-2 to TRBJ2-5; possible D gene TRBD2, 6 bases. The CDR3 length is 16 residues. CDR1 and CDR2 from the germline V gene are WSHSY and SAAADI. V gave up 2 bases and J gave up 4 bases, with 17 bases separating them. CDR3 bases: TGCGCCAGCAGTGAGGTCGTTGCTAGCGCGAGAGAGACCCAGTACTTC. Encoded protein: CASSEVVASARETQYF.